This TCR beta chain was profiled in a study of technical replicates of blood from a handful of donors. Trimming removed 4 bases from V and 0 bases from J, with 10 bases in between. CDR1 is MDHEN, CDR2 SYDVKM, per germline. The CDR3 is made up of 14 amino acids. The data were produced by immunoSEQ multiplex PCR, yet TCRdb's version contains in-frame clones alone and is incomplete. This sample has 60,000 to 90,000 clones, with 95% found just once. The genes are TRBV28 and TRBJ2-7, with no clear D. The receptor was derived from a human donor in good health. Sequencing was performed on T cells isolated from PBMCs. The CDR3 bases are TGTGCCAGCAGTTCCCCCCGCAGCTCCTACGAGCAGTACTTC. Amino acids: CASSSPRSSYEQYF.